This T cell receptor (beta chain) was sequenced for a study of T-cell reconstitution after alpha-beta-depleted transplantation in children. The junction had 8 bases not matched to a gene; V was cut back by 2 bases and J by 6 bases. The CDR3 spans 15 residues. In germline, CDR1 is KGHSH, CDR2 LQKENI. Unique molecular identifiers were incorporated into the prepared TCRbeta library. In TCRdb, the PCR reads were re-called with MiXCR into one record per CDR3 protein. The sample has around 300,000 distinct CDR3 sequences; 10% are singletons. V usage is TRBV18 and J usage is TRBJ2-3; TRBD1 aligns across 7 bases. The sequence derives from a boy under two years old with acute myeloid leukemia, due to receive a stem cell transplant. Here the sequenced sample was PBMCs, taken before TCRalphabeta/CD19-depleted stem cell transplant. The CDR3 sequence: CASSPELGGQDTQYF. As DNA, the CDR3 is TGTGCCAGCTCACCAGAATTAGGGGGCCAGGATACGCAGTATTTT.